The clone carrying this TCR beta chain was seen a few times. This entry comes from a study of shared clonotypes between healthy human individuals. Using ten immunoSEQ deep assay plates, investigators sequenced unsorted PBMC DNA. Method: immunoSEQ multiplex PCR; TCRdb's copy keeps in-frame clones and lacks some. The sample lists over 400,000 clones, about 84% seen once, with about 13% in the top ten. This CDR3 is 15 amino acids long. The germline V and J ends were trimmed by 4 bases and 6 bases, with 19 bases remaining between them. Germline V gene sequence: CDR1 KGHSH, CDR2 LQKENI. Recent acute infections and vaccinations were absent in the healthy HIV-negative adult donors.

The chain recombines TRBV18 with TRBJ2-7, with TRBD1 as a possible D gene (6 bases). Sequenced: PBMCs. This TCR derives from a woman aged 40 to 50 in good health. Some clones in this sample may be carry-over from other donors' samples. CDR3 bases: TGTGCCAGCTCACAACAAGGGGGATCCCTGGCCGAGCAGTACTTC. This codes for CASSQQGGSLAEQYF.